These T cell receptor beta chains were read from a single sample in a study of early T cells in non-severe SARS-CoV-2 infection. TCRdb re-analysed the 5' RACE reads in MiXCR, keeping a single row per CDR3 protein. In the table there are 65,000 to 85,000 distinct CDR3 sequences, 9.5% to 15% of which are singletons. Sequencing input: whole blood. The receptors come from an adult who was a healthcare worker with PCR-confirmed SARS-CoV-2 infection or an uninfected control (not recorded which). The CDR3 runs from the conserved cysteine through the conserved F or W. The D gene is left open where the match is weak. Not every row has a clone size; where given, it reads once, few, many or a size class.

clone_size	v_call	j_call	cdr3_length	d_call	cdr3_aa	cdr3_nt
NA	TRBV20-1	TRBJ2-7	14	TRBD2	CSAAASGDTYEQYF	TGCAGTGCTGCCGCTAGCGGGGATACCTACGAGCAGTACTTC
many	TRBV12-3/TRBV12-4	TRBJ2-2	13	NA	CASSLTSPGELFF	TGTGCCAGCAGTTTGACTAGTCCCGGGGAGCTGTTTTTT
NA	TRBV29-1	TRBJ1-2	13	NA	CSVEAREIDGYTF	TGCAGCGTTGAGGCCAGGGAAATCGATGGCTACACCTTC
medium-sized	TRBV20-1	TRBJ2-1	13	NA	CSARDREYNEQFF	TGCAGTGCTAGAGACAGGGAATACAATGAGCAGTTCTTC
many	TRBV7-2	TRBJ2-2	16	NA	CASSFLSGTNTGELFF	TGTGCCAGCAGCTTCCTATCCGGGACCAACACCGGGGAGCTGTTTTTT
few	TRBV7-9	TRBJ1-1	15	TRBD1	CASSFDRGRGTEAFF	TGTGCCAGCAGCTTCGACAGGGGGCGAGGCACTGAAGCTTTCTTT
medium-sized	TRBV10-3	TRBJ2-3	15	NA	CAINADRGLAATQYF	TGTGCCATCAATGCGGACAGGGGACTAGCTGCTACGCAGTATTTT
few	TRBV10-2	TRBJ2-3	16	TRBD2	CASQGRRGGSTDTQYF	TGCGCCAGCCAAGGTCGGCGGGGGGGAAGCACAGATACGCAGTATTTT
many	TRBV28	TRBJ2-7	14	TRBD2	CASSLTSGIYEQYF	TGTGCCAGCAGTTTGACTAGCGGGATCTACGAGCAGTACTTC
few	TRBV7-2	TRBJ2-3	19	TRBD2	CASSPGAGRRFSSTDTQYF	TGTGCCAGCAGCCCTGGGGCCGGGAGGAGATTCTCTAGCACAGATACGCAGTATTTT
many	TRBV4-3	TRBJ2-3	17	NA	CASSQEYGEGRTDTQYF	TGCGCCAGCAGCCAAGAATATGGCGAGGGACGCACAGATACGCAGTATTTT
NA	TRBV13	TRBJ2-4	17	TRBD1	CASSLSQVGQGKNIQYF	TGTGCCAGCAGCTTATCCCAGGTGGGACAGGGGAAAAACATTCAGTACTTC
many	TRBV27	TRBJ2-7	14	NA	CASRTKSWRGEQYF	TGTGCCAGCAGGACGAAGTCCTGGCGGGGAGAGCAGTACTTC
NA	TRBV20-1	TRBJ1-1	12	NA	CSCTGFLAEAFF	TGCAGTTGTACAGGGTTTCTGGCTGAAGCTTTCTTT
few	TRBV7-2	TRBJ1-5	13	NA	CASSLTVNQPQHF	TGTGCCAGCAGCTTGACCGTAAATCAGCCCCAGCATTTT
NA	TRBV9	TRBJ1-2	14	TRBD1	CASSYTGDNYGYTF	TGTGCCAGCAGCTATACAGGGGATAACTATGGCTACACCTTC
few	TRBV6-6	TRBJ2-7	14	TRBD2	CASSHGGAGGEQYF	TGTGCCAGCAGCCACGGGGGGGCGGGAGGAGAGCAGTACTTC
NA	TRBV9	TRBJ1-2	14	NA	CASSGASALYGYTF	TGTGCCAGCAGCGGCGCTTCGGCACTCTATGGCTACACCTTC
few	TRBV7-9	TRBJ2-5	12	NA	CASSDPSETQYF	TGTGCCAGCAGCGACCCCTCAGAGACCCAGTACTTC
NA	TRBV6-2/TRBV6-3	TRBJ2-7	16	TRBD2	CASSYKAGPSVGEQYF	TGTGCCAGCAGTTACAAAGCGGGGCCCAGCGTAGGCGAGCAGTACTTC
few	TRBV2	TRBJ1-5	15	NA	CASSEALPSGQPQHF	TGTGCCAGCAGTGAAGCGCTTCCGAGCGGACAGCCCCAGCATTTT
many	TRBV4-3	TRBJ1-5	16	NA	CASSQDFRTLGQPQHF	TGCGCCAGCAGCCAAGATTTTCGGACCCTAGGTCAGCCCCAGCATTTT
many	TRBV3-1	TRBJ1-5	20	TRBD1	CASSQEIGDRGVRSNQPQHF	TGTGCCAGCAGCCAAGAGATAGGGGACAGGGGCGTTCGAAGCAATCAGCCCCAGCATTTT
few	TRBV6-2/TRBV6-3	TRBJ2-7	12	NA	CASSYFSVEQYF	TGTGCCAGCAGTTACTTTTCTGTCGAGCAGTACTTC
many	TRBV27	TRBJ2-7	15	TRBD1	CASSGQGYASYEQYF	TGTGCCAGCAGTGGACAGGGCTATGCATCCTACGAGCAGTACTTC
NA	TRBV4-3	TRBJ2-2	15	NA	CASSQDWTNTGELFF	TGCGCCAGCAGCCAAGACTGGACGAACACCGGGGAGCTGTTTTTT
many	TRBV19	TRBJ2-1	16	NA	CASSIEKGVSYNEQFF	TGTGCCAGTAGTATTGAAAAGGGGGTCTCCTACAATGAGCAGTTCTTC
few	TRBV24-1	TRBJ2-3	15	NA	CATSDRVSSTDTQYF	TGTGCCACCAGTGATAGGGTCTCTAGCACAGATACGCAGTATTTT
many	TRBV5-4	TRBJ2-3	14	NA	CASSSGPDTDTQYF	TGTGCCAGCAGCTCGGGGCCCGACACAGATACGCAGTATTTT
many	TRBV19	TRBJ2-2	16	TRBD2	CASSISLAGYTGELFF	TGTGCCAGTAGTATCTCCCTAGCGGGATACACCGGGGAGCTGTTTTTT
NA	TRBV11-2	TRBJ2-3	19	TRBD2	CASSSYAGTSGRGTDTQYF	TGTGCCAGCAGCTCCTACGCCGGGACTAGCGGGAGGGGCACAGATACGCAGTATTTT
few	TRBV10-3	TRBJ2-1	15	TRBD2	CAISEQLAGGTEQFF	TGTGCCATCAGTGAACAACTAGCGGGGGGTACTGAGCAGTTCTTC
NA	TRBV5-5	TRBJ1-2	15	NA	CASSLARFINYGYTF	TGTGCCAGCAGCTTGGCTCGGTTTATTAACTATGGCTACACCTTC
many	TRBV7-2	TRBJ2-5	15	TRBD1	CASSSPRDRGKTQYF	TGTGCCAGCAGCTCCCCCCGGGACAGGGGCAAGACCCAGTACTTC
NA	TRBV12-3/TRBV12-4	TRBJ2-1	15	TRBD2	CASSLGSGDYNEQFF	TGTGCCAGCAGTTTGGGTAGCGGGGATTACAATGAGCAGTTCTTC
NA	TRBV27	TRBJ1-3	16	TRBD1	CASSPRGPSRGNTIYF	TGTGCCAGCAGCCCGAGGGGGCCATCGCGTGGAAACACCATATATTTT
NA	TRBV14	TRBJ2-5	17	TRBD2	CASSQGRWGGSQETQYF	TGTGCCAGCAGCCAAGGGCGTTGGGGAGGGAGCCAAGAGACCCAGTACTTC
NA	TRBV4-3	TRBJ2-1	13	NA	CASSPQPGKEQFF	TGCGCCAGCAGCCCACAACCAGGGAAAGAGCAGTTCTTC
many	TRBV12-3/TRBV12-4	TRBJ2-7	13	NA	CASSLLSSYEQYF	TGTGCCAGCAGTTTGCTGAGCTCCTACGAGCAGTACTTC
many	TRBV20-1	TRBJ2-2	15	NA	CSARDSWRGHGELFF	TGCAGTGCTAGGGATTCCTGGAGGGGGCACGGGGAGCTGTTTTTT
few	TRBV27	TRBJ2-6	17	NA	CASSLRTKGPGANVLTF	TGTGCCAGCAGTTTAAGGACTAAGGGGCCTGGGGCCAACGTCCTGACTTTC
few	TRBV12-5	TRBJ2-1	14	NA	CASGLLGSYNEQFF	TGTGCTAGTGGTTTGTTAGGGTCATACAATGAGCAGTTCTTC
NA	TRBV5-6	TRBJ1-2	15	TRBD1	CASSLSGGQGYGYTF	TGTGCCAGCAGCCTGTCAGGGGGCCAAGGCTATGGCTACACCTTC
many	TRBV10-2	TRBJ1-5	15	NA	CASSDSLYSNQPQHF	TGCGCCAGCAGTGATTCCCTATATAGCAATCAGCCCCAGCATTTT
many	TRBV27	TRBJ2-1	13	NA	CASSTRKDDEQFF	TGTGCCAGCAGTACCCGGAAGGACGATGAGCAGTTCTTC
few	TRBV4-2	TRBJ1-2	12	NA	CASSHWGDGYTF	TGTGCCAGCAGCCATTGGGGGGACGGCTACACCTTC
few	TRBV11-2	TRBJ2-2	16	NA	CASSLRTATYTGELFF	TGTGCCAGCAGCTTACGGACCGCCACCTACACCGGGGAGCTGTTTTTT
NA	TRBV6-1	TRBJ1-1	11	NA	CASTLNTEAFF	TGTGCCAGCACGTTAAACACTGAAGCTTTCTTT
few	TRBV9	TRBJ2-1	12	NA	CASSVAGNEQFF	TGTGCCAGCAGCGTAGCAGGGAATGAGCAGTTCTTC
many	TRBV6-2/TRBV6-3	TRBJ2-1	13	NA	CASSYERAYEQFF	TGTGCCAGCAGTTACGAGCGGGCCTATGAGCAGTTCTTC
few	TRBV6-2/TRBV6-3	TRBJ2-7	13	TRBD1	CASSGQGHYEQYF	TGTGCCAGCTCGGGACAGGGGCACTACGAGCAGTACTTC
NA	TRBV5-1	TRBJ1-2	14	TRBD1	CASSPGQEWNGYTF	TGCGCCAGCAGCCCGGGACAGGAATGGAATGGCTACACCTTC